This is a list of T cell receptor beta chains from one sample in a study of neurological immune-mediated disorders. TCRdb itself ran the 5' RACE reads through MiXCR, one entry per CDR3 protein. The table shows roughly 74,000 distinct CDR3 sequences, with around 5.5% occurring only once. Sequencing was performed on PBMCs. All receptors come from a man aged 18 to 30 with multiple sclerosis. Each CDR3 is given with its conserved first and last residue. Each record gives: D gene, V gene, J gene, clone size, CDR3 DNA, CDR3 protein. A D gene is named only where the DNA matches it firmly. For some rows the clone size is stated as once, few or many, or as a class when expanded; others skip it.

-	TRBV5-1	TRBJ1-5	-	TGCGCCAGCGGCTTGGCCGGTAGCAATCAGCCCCAGCATTTT	CASGLAGSNQPQHF
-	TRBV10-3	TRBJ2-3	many	TGTGCCATCAGTGAAAGACTCACCACAAATACGCAGTATTTT	CAISERLTTNTQYF
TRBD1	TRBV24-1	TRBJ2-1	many	TGTGCCACCAGTAGAGGGACAGGGGCCGATGAGCAGTTCTTC	CATSRGTGADEQFF
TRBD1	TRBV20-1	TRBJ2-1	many	TGCAGTGCTAGATGGGACAGGGTGTGGAATGAGCAGTTCTTC	CSARWDRVWNEQFF
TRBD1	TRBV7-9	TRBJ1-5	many	TGTGCCAGCAGCTTAGCTAGTGGGACAGGCAATCAGCCCCAGCATTTT	CASSLASGTGNQPQHF
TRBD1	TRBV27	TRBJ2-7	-	TGTGCCAGCGGTTCAGGGGGCTCCTACGAGCAGTACTTC	CASGSGGSYEQYF
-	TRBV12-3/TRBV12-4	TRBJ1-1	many	TGTGCCAGCACCCCTTACTCGAACACTGAAGCTTTCTTT	CASTPYSNTEAFF
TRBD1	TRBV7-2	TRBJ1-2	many	TGTGCCAGCAGTCCTAAGGAGGGGGCTTACACCAGGGTCAATGGCTACACCTTC	CASSPKEGAYTRVNGYTF
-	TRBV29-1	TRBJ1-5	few	TGCAGCGTTGAAGAGGCGGTAAATCAGCCCCAGCATTTT	CSVEEAVNQPQHF
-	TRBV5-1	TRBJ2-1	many	TGCGCCAGCAGTAGGGAGCCCGGCGCCAATGAGCAGTTCTTC	CASSREPGANEQFF
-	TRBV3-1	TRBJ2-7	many	TGTGCCAGCAGTGCCCCGGGACTCCCCTACGAGCAGTACTTC	CASSAPGLPYEQYF
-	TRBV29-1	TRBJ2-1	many	TGCAGCGGGAGACAACAGGGCGGAGTACAGTTCTTC	CSGRQQGGVQFF
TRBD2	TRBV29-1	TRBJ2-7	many	TGCAGCGCCTGGACTAGCCGTAACGAGCAGTACTTC	CSAWTSRNEQYF
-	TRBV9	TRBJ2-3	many	TGTGCCAGCAGCGTTAGGAGCGGACTTAGCACAGATACGCAGTATTTT	CASSVRSGLSTDTQYF
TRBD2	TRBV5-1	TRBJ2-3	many	TGCGCCAGCAGCTTGGGGAGCGGGAGTATAACAGATACGCAGTATTTT	CASSLGSGSITDTQYF
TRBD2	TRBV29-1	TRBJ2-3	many	TGCAGCGTTGACATGGTGGGGACTAGCGGGGGACGCACAGATACGCAGTATTTT	CSVDMVGTSGGRTDTQYF
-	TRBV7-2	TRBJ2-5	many	TGTGCCAGCAGCTACAGGGATCTAGAGACCCAGTACTTC	CASSYRDLETQYF
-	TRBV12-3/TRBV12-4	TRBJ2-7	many	TGTGCCAGCCGAGGACTATCGGGCGAGCAGTACTTC	CASRGLSGEQYF
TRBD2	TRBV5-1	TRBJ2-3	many	TGCGCCAGCAGCGCTGGACTAGCGGACACAGATACGCAGTATTTT	CASSAGLADTDTQYF
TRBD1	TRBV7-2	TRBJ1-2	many	TGTGCCAGCAGCCCAATGCAGGGGGTGTCTGGCTACACCTTC	CASSPMQGVSGYTF
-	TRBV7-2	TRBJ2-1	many	TGTGCCAGCAGCTCGGGGCCCGAGCGGATAAGGGGGAATGAGCAGTTCTTC	CASSSGPERIRGNEQFF
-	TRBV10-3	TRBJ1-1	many	TGTGCCATCAGTGAGTCTGCCGGATACACTGAAGCTTTCTTT	CAISESAGYTEAFF
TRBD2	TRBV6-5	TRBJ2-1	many	TGTGCCAGCACCATCGGGACTAGCCCGTACAATGAGCAGTTCTTC	CASTIGTSPYNEQFF
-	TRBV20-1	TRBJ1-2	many	TGCAGTGCTAGCCTCGGGGGTGGAAGTGGCTACACCTTC	CSASLGGGSGYTF
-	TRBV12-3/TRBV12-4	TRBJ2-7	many	TGTGCCAGCGGATTCACCTACGAGCAGTACTTC	CASGFTYEQYF
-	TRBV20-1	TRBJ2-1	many	TGCAGTGCTGACCGGGGCCTCAATGAGCAGTTCTTC	CSADRGLNEQFF
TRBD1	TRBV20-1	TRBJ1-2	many	TGCAGTGCTAGAGGCTTGAGGGGACAGGGAGGTGGTGATGGCTACACCTTC	CSARGLRGQGGGDGYTF
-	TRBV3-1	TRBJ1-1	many	TGTGCCAGCAGCCTCAGTCATGGGGCGACTGAAGCTTTCTTT	CASSLSHGATEAFF
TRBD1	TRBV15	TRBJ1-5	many	TGTGCCACCAGCAGCGTGGACAGGGGGGGAAATCAGCCCCAGAATTTT	CATSSVDRGGNQPQNF
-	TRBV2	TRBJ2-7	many	TGTGCCAGCAGTGACCCCCCTGGGGAGCAGTACTTC	CASSDPPGEQYF
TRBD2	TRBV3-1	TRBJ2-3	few	TGTGCCAGCAGCCAGGGACTAGCGGAGCGCACAGATACGCAGTATTTT	CASSQGLAERTDTQYF
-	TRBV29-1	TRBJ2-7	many	TGCAGCGCCCGACAGGTAAACTACGAGCAGTACTTC	CSARQVNYEQYF
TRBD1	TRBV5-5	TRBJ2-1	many	TGTGCCAGCAGCTTGAGGCAGGGGGCTTTAACCTACAATGAGCAGTTCTTC	CASSLRQGALTYNEQFF
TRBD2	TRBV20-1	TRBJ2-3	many	TGCAGTGCTAGAGGGAGGCGGGAGAGAGATACGCAGTATTTT	CSARGRRERDTQYF
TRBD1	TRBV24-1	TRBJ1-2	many	TGTGCCACCAGTGATACAGGGGATGAGGATGGCTACACCTTC	CATSDTGDEDGYTF
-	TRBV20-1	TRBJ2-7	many	TGCAGTGCTAGGAGCGGTTCGTCGTGGACTGAGATATACGAGCAGTACTTC	CSARSGSSWTEIYEQYF
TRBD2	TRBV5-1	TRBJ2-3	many	TGCGCCAGCATCGACCCCGGGGGGGGTGATACGCAGTATTTT	CASIDPGGGDTQYF
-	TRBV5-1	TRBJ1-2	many	TGCGCCAGCGGGGAGATTAACTATGGCTACACCTTC	CASGEINYGYTF
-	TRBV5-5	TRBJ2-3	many	TGTGCCAGCAGGAGGATTTGGTTTCAGCTCCGGGGAGATACGCAGTATTTT	CASRRIWFQLRGDTQYF
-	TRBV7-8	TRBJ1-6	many	TGTGCCAGCAGCCCAACCAGGGTACGGAATTCACCCCTCCACTTT	CASSPTRVRNSPLHF
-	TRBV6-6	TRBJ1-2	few	TGTGCCAGCAGTCTCGAGGGGACTTATGGCTACACCTTC	CASSLEGTYGYTF
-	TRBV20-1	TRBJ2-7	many	TGCAGTGCCATCCACCGGAGCTCCTACGAGCAGTACTTC	CSAIHRSSYEQYF